This TCR beta chain derives from a study of T cell changes during pregnancy in multiple sclerosis. Data came from immunoSEQ multiplex PCR; TCRdb stores just in-frame clones and leaves some out. Of some 80,000 clones listed, approximately 91% are singletons. This TCR was sampled from a female donor with multiple sclerosis, enrolled in a pregnancy study. The sequencing used peripheral blood, collected in the first trimester of pregnancy.

In DNA form, the CDR3 reads TGTGCCAGCAGTTTAAGATCAGCGGGAGTGGCCAAAAACATTCAGTACTTC. Residues: CASSLRSAGVAKNIQYF. The rearrangement joins TRBV27 to TRBJ2-4; 8 bases are a match to TRBD2. The CDR3 has 17 amino acids. CDR1 is MNHEY and CDR2 is SMNVEV in the germline V gene (reference sequence). V lost 2 bases to trimming and J lost 1 base; unmatched junction nucleotides: 7.